This T cell receptor beta chain was identified during a study of blood T cell repertoires in COVID-19. Study details: The samples span acute and convalescent COVID-19 from the United States, Italy and Spain.

Recovered status in Cohort 3 required two negative PCRs, clearance, or symptom resolution. In the authors' methods: The assay estimated nucleated cells by amplifying reference gene primers. Data came from immunoSEQ multiplex PCR; TCRdb stores just in-frame clones and leaves some out. V and J calls plus clone size are reproduced from that table; the DNA served to infer D and trimming. This table has approximately 200,000 clones, about 85% appearing once. Germline lookup yields CDR1 SEHNR and CDR2 FQNEAQ (reference sequence). The V gene end was trimmed by 4 bases and the J gene end by 5 bases; junction bases not matched to a gene: 12. This CDR3 has 17 residues.

This rearrangement joins TRBV7-9 to TRBJ2-1, with 9 bases lining up with TRBD2. This receptor was identified in a middle-aged man who had recovered from COVID-19. Sequencing was done on a sample of PBMCs or T cells enriched from blood (not recorded which). The CDR3 spells CASSSTGQLAGNNEQFF. CDR3 in DNA: TGTGCCAGCAGCTCGACAGGACAACTAGCGGGTAACAATGAGCAGTTCTTC.